This is a list of T cell receptor beta chains from one sample in a study of identical twins. TCRdb independently ran MiXCR on the 5' RACE reads; one entry per CDR3 protein. The sample carries about 690,000 distinct CDR3 sequences, 21% recorded once. These data were likewise used in another study, on T cells expressing NK-cell markers.

Sequencing was carried out using PBMCs. These receptors all stem from a woman between 18 and 29 years old in good health. Both conserved end residues are part of each CDR3. A D gene is named only where the DNA matches it firmly. Clone size is given for some rows only: seen once, a few or many times, or a class if the clone is expanded.

-	-	TRBV6-1	TRBJ1-6	TGTGCCAGCAACATGGGGGGATCCCTCCACTTT	CASNMGGSLHF
-	TRBD2	TRBV4-3	TRBJ2-3	TGCGCCAGCAGCCAGAGACTAGCGGGAGATAGAGCAGATACGCAGTATTTT	CASSQRLAGDRADTQYF
-	TRBD2	TRBV27	TRBJ2-7	TGTGCCAGCAGTTCCCGACTAGCGTTCTCCTACGAGCAGTACTTC	CASSSRLAFSYEQYF
few	-	TRBV9	TRBJ2-7	TGTGCCAGCAGCGATGGACAGTTCTCCTACGAGCAGTACTTC	CASSDGQFSYEQYF
-	-	TRBV20-1	TRBJ2-3	TGCAGTGCTAGGGGTTGGGAGGCAGATACGCAGTATTTT	CSARGWEADTQYF
-	TRBD2	TRBV11-2	TRBJ2-5	TGTGCCAGCAGCCAGCGGGGGGAAGAGACCCAGTACTTC	CASSQRGEETQYF
many	TRBD1	TRBV5-1	TRBJ2-7	TGCGCCAGCAGCCGGGGCAGGGGGCAAGAGCAGTACTTC	CASSRGRGQEQYF
many	-	TRBV12-3/TRBV12-4	TRBJ2-4	TGTGCCAGCACCCGGCAGTGGGACATTCAGTACTTC	CASTRQWDIQYF
few	-	TRBV27	TRBJ2-1	TGTGCCAGCAGTTTATCCGGGACACCTTACAATGAGCAGTTCTTC	CASSLSGTPYNEQFF
many	TRBD2	TRBV6-2/TRBV6-3	TRBJ2-1	TGTGCCAGCAGCTGGTCTGCTAGCGGGATTGTCAGTGAGCAGTTCTTC	CASSWSASGIVSEQFF
-	-	TRBV7-6	TRBJ2-3	TGTGCCAGCAGCTTCGCGGGTAGTCACAGGGATACGCAGTATTTT	CASSFAGSHRDTQYF
few	-	TRBV12-3/TRBV12-4	TRBJ2-1	TGTGCCAGCAGTTTAGGCCCCCTTGAGCAGTTCTTC	CASSLGPLEQFF
few	-	TRBV20-1	TRBJ1-6	TGCAGTGCTAGAATAGGGGAGAATAATTCACCCCTCCACTTT	CSARIGENNSPLHF
-	TRBD1	TRBV12-3/TRBV12-4	TRBJ2-1	TGTGCCAGCAGTAGCCGCCGGGACAGGGCCTACAATGAGCAGTTCTTC	CASSSRRDRAYNEQFF
few	-	TRBV2	TRBJ2-5	TGTGCCAGCAGCGGCCTAGAGACCCAGTACTTC	CASSGLETQYF
many	TRBD2	TRBV15	TRBJ2-2	TGTGCCACCAGCACCGCGGGGGGCTTCAACACCGGGGAGCTGTTTTTT	CATSTAGGFNTGELFF
-	TRBD2	TRBV6-5	TRBJ2-2	TGTGCCAGCAGTTACGGCGGGGGGAACACCGGGGAGCTGTTTTTT	CASSYGGGNTGELFF
few	-	TRBV5-1	TRBJ1-2	TGCGCCAGCAGCTTGGGGCGGATAAACTATGGCTACACCTTC	CASSLGRINYGYTF
once	TRBD1	TRBV5-1	TRBJ2-2	TGCGCCAGCAGCTCCGGGACAGACACCGGGGAGCTGTTTTTT	CASSSGTDTGELFF
-	-	TRBV15	TRBJ2-2	TGTGCCACCAGCAGGGATAAGGGGGCCGGGGAGCTGTTTTTT	CATSRDKGAGELFF
-	-	TRBV12-3/TRBV12-4	TRBJ1-2	TGTGCCAGCAGGCCCGCCGGGGGTCGAAATGGCTACACCTTC	CASRPAGGRNGYTF
few	-	TRBV12-3/TRBV12-4	TRBJ1-1	TGTGCCAGCAGTTTCGACAGAACAAGAGCTTTCTTT	CASSFDRTRAFF
few	-	TRBV10-3	TRBJ2-7	TGTGCCATCAGTGGGCAGGGGATATACGAGCAGTACTTC	CAISGQGIYEQYF
-	-	TRBV10-3	TRBJ2-7	TGTGCCATCAGTGACTCGAATATACCACGCGAGCAGTACTTC	CAISDSNIPREQYF
-	-	TRBV29-1	TRBJ2-7	TGCAGCGTTGCGGAATCGGGCTACGAGCAGTACTTC	CSVAESGYEQYF
-	-	TRBV20-1	TRBJ2-1	TGCAGTGCTAGAGATATTCGGAGACCCACCTACAATGAGCAGTTCTTC	CSARDIRRPTYNEQFF
-	-	TRBV5-5	TRBJ2-1	TGTGCCAGCAGCCCCCCTATCGGGGTTTGGGAGCAGTTCTTC	CASSPPIGVWEQFF
-	-	TRBV12-3/TRBV12-4	TRBJ2-3	TGTGCCAGCAGCCGGCCGGGTCGTCAGTATTTT	CASSRPGRQYF
-	-	TRBV20-1	TRBJ2-2	TGCAGTGCTAGAGAACAGGTCGGGGAGCTGTTTTTT	CSAREQVGELFF
-	-	TRBV2	TRBJ2-3	TGTGCCAGCAGTGATTTCAGGTCCACAGATACGCAGTATTTT	CASSDFRSTDTQYF
-	TRBD2	TRBV12-3/TRBV12-4	TRBJ2-7	TGTGCCAGCAGAGGGACTAGCGGGGGAAGCTACGAGCAGTACTTC	CASRGTSGGSYEQYF
-	TRBD2	TRBV7-9	TRBJ2-1	TGTGCCAGCACAAGACTGGGACTAGCGGGAGGGGCTAAGCAGTTCTTC	CASTRLGLAGGAKQFF
-	TRBD2	TRBV27	TRBJ2-7	TGTGCCAGCAGTCCAATCTCCGGGACTAGGGCCTACGAGCAGTACTTC	CASSPISGTRAYEQYF
-	TRBD2	TRBV20-1	TRBJ2-3	TGCAGTGCTCTACTAGCGGGGGGTCGGCATTTT	CSALLAGGRHF
-	-	TRBV6-7	TRBJ2-2	TGTGCCATTGTACTAAGAGAGCTGTTTTTT	CAIVLRELFF
few	TRBD1	TRBV20-1	TRBJ2-2	TGCAGTGCTATGGGGACAGGGGGAAACACCGGGGAGCTGTTTTTT	CSAMGTGGNTGELFF
-	-	TRBV20-1	TRBJ2-1	TGCAGTGCTAGAGCTGTGGGACGGGACTACAATGAGCAGTTCTTC	CSARAVGRDYNEQFF
-	-	TRBV3-1	TRBJ1-1	TGTGCCAGCAGCCAAGGGGCCTCGCTAAGAACCGAAGCTTTCTTT	CASSQGASLRTEAFF
many	-	TRBV30	TRBJ2-7	TGTGCCTGCGACAGCTCCTCCTACGAGCAGTACTTC	CACDSSSYEQYF
few	TRBD2	TRBV4-3	TRBJ2-7	TGCGCCAGCAGCCAAGCCCTGGGGGGGTCCTACGAGCAGTACTTC	CASSQALGGSYEQYF
-	TRBD2	TRBV4-2	TRBJ2-5	TGTGCCAGCAGCCAAGATCCGACTAGCGGGGGGGAAGAGACCCAGTACTTC	CASSQDPTSGGEETQYF
-	-	TRBV6-5	TRBJ1-2	TGTGCCAGCAGTTATGCGGGGACTAACTATGGCTACACCTTC	CASSYAGTNYGYTF
few	-	TRBV20-1	TRBJ1-4	TGCAGTGCGCGCGAGGGTATGGGTGAAAAACTGTTTTTT	CSAREGMGEKLFF
-	TRBD1	TRBV7-9	TRBJ2-7	TGTGCCAGCAGCCCCCGGACAGGGTCCCCTTACGAGCAGTACTTC	CASSPRTGSPYEQYF
few	TRBD1	TRBV20-1	TRBJ2-6	TGCAGTGCTAGGTACAGGGGGCAAACTGGGGCCAACGTCCTGACTTTC	CSARYRGQTGANVLTF
-	TRBD2	TRBV11-2	TRBJ2-3	TGTGCCAGCAGCTTAGAGTGGGCGGGAGCTCAAGATACGCAGTATTTT	CASSLEWAGAQDTQYF
few	-	TRBV6-1	TRBJ2-1	TGTGCCAGCAGGAGGGACGGAAGTAATGAGCAGTTCTTC	CASRRDGSNEQFF
few	-	TRBV12-3/TRBV12-4	TRBJ2-2	TGTGCCAGCACCGGACAGAAAACTAACACCGGGGAGCTGTTTTTT	CASTGQKTNTGELFF
-	TRBD2	TRBV10-3	TRBJ2-7	TGTGCCATCAGTGGCGGCAGCGGGGCCTACGAGCAGTACTTC	CAISGGSGAYEQYF